The 27 T cell receptor beta chains below were found in one sample sequenced in a study of shared clonotypes between healthy human individuals (dated by TCRdb to 2019 to 2021). Library construction relied on the immunoSEQ multiplex PCR assay. In its TCRdb copy, this immuneACCESS table keeps in-frame sequences only and misses some clones. Where compared with another copy, unresolved V genes explain less than half of these, and the others have no known cause. The sample contains roughly 2.5 million clones, more than 80% of them found a single time. The top ten clonotypes cover over 0.12% of the sample. The source material was naive CD4+ T cells sorted from blood. What the cell subset or site label conveys for this sample: CD45RA+ positively selected. These receptors were collected from a man younger than 35 in good health.

The chain has TRBV6-6 and TRBJ2-7; D not certain. Germline V gives CDR1 MNHNY, CDR2 SVGAGI (reference sequence). Trimming left V 4 bases short and J 2 bases short, with 9 bases between. The CDR3 contains 13 residues. CDR3 region: CASSFPGPYEQYF. CDR3 DNA: TGTGCCAGCAGTTTCCCTGGGCCCTACGAGCAGTACTTC.

This chain joins TRBV6-6 and TRBJ2-7; 12 bases fit TRBD1. The germline V gene encodes CDR1 MNHNY and CDR2 SVGAGI (reference sequence). The trim removed 6 bases at V and 7 bases at J, leaving 13 bases unmatched. The CDR3 is 16 amino acids. Written as DNA, the CDR3 is TGTGCCAGCAGACCCAGCCCGGGACAGGGGGCGTCGGAGCAGTACTTC. Its protein product is CASRPSPGQGASEQYF.

The V and J genes are TRBV23-1 and TRBJ1-4; TRBD1 aligns across 7 bases. TRBV23-1 is flagged as an ORF with uncertain function. The CDR3 consists of 16 residues. The J segment lost 0 bases and the V segment lost 2 bases, leaving 3 bases of the junction unmatched. The CDR3 loop is CASSQTGDPTNEKLFF. The CDR3 nucleotides read TGCGCCAGCAGTCAAACAGGGGACCCAACTAATGAAAAACTGTTTTTT.

This clone was seen a single time. The chain uses TRBV19 and TRBJ2-7, with TRBD2 as a possible D gene (5 bases). The CDR3 is made up of 14 amino acids. The V gene's germline CDR1 is LNHDA and CDR2 SQIVND (reference sequence). Trimming removed 6 bases from V and 6 bases from J, with 18 bases in between. CDR3: CASSSWVGLREQYF. CDR3 nucleotide sequence: TGTGCCAGTAGCAGCTGGGTAGGACTTCGCGAGCAGTACTTC.

Only a few counts were recorded for this clone. Other DNA sequences of this sample code for an identical CDR3. The chain carries TRBV30 and TRBJ1-2, with D maybe TRBD1 (6 bases). Germline V gene data show CDR1 as GTSNPN and CDR2 as SVGIG (reference sequence). Trimming removed 0 bases at V and 7 bases at J, with 12 bases between. The CDR3 is made up of 13 amino acids. The CDR3 coding sequence is TGTGCCTGGAGTGTATTAGGGGGTCGTGGCTACACCTTC. Its protein product is CAWSVLGGRGYTF.

This chain connects TRBV14 to TRBJ2-3, with D unresolved. The germline CDR1 and CDR2 sequences are SGHDN and FVKESK. The CDR3 has 14 amino acids. The V end was cut by 11 bases, the J end by 1 base, with 16 bases between. CDR3 in DNA: TGTGCCCAATGGTATCCCCTGGGCACAGATACGCAGTATTTT. Protein: CAQWYPLGTDTQYF.

In DNA form, the CDR3 reads TGTGCCAGCAGCTTAGAGGCAGGGGTACAAGGAGAGACCCAGTACTTC. It encodes CASSLEAGVQGETQYF. This sequence joins TRBV7-2 and TRBJ2-5; weak D call: TRBD1 (6 bases). CDR1 is SGHTA, CDR2 FQGNSA, per germline. This CDR3 comprises 16 residues. V lost 1 base, J lost 4 bases, and 16 bases lay in between.

The chain uses TRBV14 and TRBJ2-1; D may be TRBD2 (5 bases). The V and J ends lost 0 bases and 15 bases respectively, with 15 bases between them. The CDR3 loop spans 13 amino acids. Per germline, CDR1 SGHDN and CDR2 FVKESK. The CDR3 protein is CASSQDLGDTPFF. CDR3 sequence (DNA): TGTGCCAGCAGCCAAGATCTGGGAGACACTCCGTTCTTC. Looking up the rest from reference TRBV14 and TRBJ2-1 gives the full variable domain: EAGVTQFPSHSVIEKGQTVTLRCDPISGHDNLYWYRRVMGKEIKFLLHFVKESKQDESGMPNNRFLAERTGGTYSTLKVQPAELEDSGVYFCASSQDLGDTPFFGPGTRLTVL.

This chain links TRBV6-5 with TRBJ2-7; TRBD1 or TRBD2 may be the D gene (5 bases each). The CDR3 has 15 residues. From germline, CDR1 is MNHEY and CDR2 SVGAGI. V shed 8 bases and J shed 2 bases, with 19 bases lying between them. CDR3 coding DNA: TGTGCCAGCGCCTTGGGGCGCGGGCCAACCTACGAGCAGTACTTC. Translating it yields CASALGRGPTYEQYF.

This chain connects TRBV28 to TRBJ1-3; no clear D. The CDR3 runs 15 residues. Germline assignment: CDR1 MDHEN and CDR2 SYDVKM. The V end lost 5 bases, the J end lost 2 bases, and 13 bases lay between the germline ends. In nucleotides, the CDR3 is TGTGCCAGCAGTGCGACATTTTTAACTGGAAACACCATATATTTT. It translates to CASSATFLTGNTIYF.

V gene TRBV6-5 combines with J gene TRBJ1-5; D gene unclear. V shed 0 bases and J shed 5 bases, with 5 bases lying between them. This CDR3 is 13 amino acids long. The V gene's germline CDR1 is MNHEY and CDR2 SVGAGI. CDR3 in DNA: TGTGCCAGCAGTTACTCTTTGTATCAGCCCCAGCATTTT. This codes for CASSYSLYQPQHF.

This clone was counted once. This chain uses TRBV5-1 with TRBJ1-4, with D hard to call. The CDR3 spans 15 residues. Trimming stripped 0 bases from V and 8 bases from J, with 14 bases between. Germline CDR1 is SGHRS and CDR2 is YFSETQ. The CDR3: CASSLEAGRREKLFF. CDR3 coding DNA: TGCGCCAGCAGCTTGGAGGCGGGGAGGCGAGAAAAACTGTTTTTT.

This clone was seen more than once but under ten times. The J gene is TRBJ1-6, the V gene TRBV10-3; D is ambiguous. Germline lookup yields CDR1 ENHRY and CDR2 SYGVKD. V lost 1 base and J lost 5, with 12 bases in between. There are 16 residues in the CDR3. The CDR3 sequence is CAISELVGIDNSPLHF. DNA for the CDR3: TGTGCCATCAGTGAGTTGGTAGGGATTGATAATTCACCCCTCCACTTT.

The chain employs TRBV5-6 and TRBJ2-7, with D unclear. The V and J ends lost 0 bases and 0 bases respectively, with 13 bases between them. CDR1 is SGHDT and CDR2 is YYEEEE in the germline V gene. This CDR3 region has 16 residues. The CDR3 is CASSLEGDFNSYEQYF. In DNA, the CDR3 is TGTGCCAGCAGCTTGGAAGGAGACTTTAACTCCTACGAGCAGTACTTC.

This rearrangement joins TRBV5-1 to TRBJ2-3; weak D call: TRBD1 (7 bases). This CDR3 is 15 amino acids long. The germline V gene has CDR1 SGHRS and CDR2 YFSETQ. The V end lost 3 bases, the J end lost 4 bases, and 15 bases lay between the germline ends. The CDR3 protein is CASSYRGGPADTQYF. The CDR3 region has the DNA TGCGCCAGCAGCTACAGGGGAGGCCCCGCAGATACGCAGTATTTT.

The genes are TRBV25-1 and TRBJ2-1; 13 bases are a match to TRBD2. The CDR3 sequence is 13 residues long. V lost 8 bases, J lost 15 bases, and 10 bases stayed unmatched. CDR1 and CDR2 from the germline V gene are MGHDK and SYGVNS. The CDR3 region is CASYPGLAGPMFF. CDR3 coding DNA: TGTGCCAGCTATCCGGGACTAGCGGGGCCGATGTTCTTC.

In its sample, this clone was seen once. CDR3 sequence (DNA): TGTGCCAGCAGCTTGGGGACAGGATCTCAGGGGGAGACCCAGTACTTC. Amino acid sequence: CASSLGTGSQGETQYF. The V gene is TRBV11-2, the J gene TRBJ2-5; TRBD1 agrees at 8 bases. CDR1 and CDR2 from the germline V gene are SGHAT and FQNNGV. V lost 3 bases and J lost 5; bases outside the gene matches: 11. The CDR3 totals 16 residues.

The chain uses TRBV29-1 and TRBJ2-2; no reliable D call. V was shortened by 4 bases and J by 1 base, with 7 bases between the two germline ends. Germline-derived CDR1 and CDR2 are SQVTM and ANQGSEA. The CDR3 extends over 13 amino acids. The CDR3, as DNA: TGCAGCGTTGTTCACTGGAACACCGGGGAGCTGTTTTTT. Translating it yields CSVVHWNTGELFF.

V usage is TRBV5-1 and J usage is TRBJ2-1; D may correspond to TRBD1 or TRBD2 (5 bases each). The V and J ends lost 4 bases and 5 bases respectively, with 16 bases between them. CDR3 length: 15 amino acids. CDR1 and CDR2 (germline): SGHRS, YFSETQ. This CDR3 is CASSTDGRGDNEQFF. DNA for the CDR3: TGCGCCAGCAGCACAGACGGAAGGGGAGACAATGAGCAGTTCTTC.

As to this clone: Other DNA sequences within the sample encode an identical CDR3. The CDR3 DNA is TGCAGCGTGGGGACGACAAACACCGGGGAGCTGTTTTTT. Translation: CSVGTTNTGELFF. The chain has TRBV29-1 and TRBJ2-2, with D perhaps given as TRBD1 or TRBD2 (5 bases each). Germline V gene data show CDR1 as SQVTM and CDR2 as ANQGSEA. The V gene lost 6 bases and the J gene lost 2 bases, with 10 bases spanning the gap. There are 13 residues in the CDR3.

The CDR3 bases are TGCGCCAGCAGTGAGTCGGGACTAGGCGAAGATACGCAGTATTTT. It yields the protein CASSESGLGEDTQYF. The rearrangement uses TRBV10-1 and TRBJ2-3, with 8 bases identical to TRBD2. The CDR3 is 15 residues long. J lost 5 bases, V lost 0 bases, and 4 bases had no gene match. CDR1 is WNHNN, CDR2 SYGVQD, per germline (reference sequence).

This chain joins TRBV10-3 and TRBJ2-1; tentative D call: TRBD1 (5 bases). V lost 2 bases, J lost 0 bases, and 8 bases lay in between. This CDR3 comprises 15 residues. Germline loops: CDR1 ENHRY, CDR2 SYGVKD. CDR3 sequence (DNA): TGTGCCATCAGTGAGCGTGACAGCTCCTACAATGAGCAGTTCTTC. Translated: CAISERDSSYNEQFF.

This chain uses TRBV6-5 with TRBJ2-5; 7 bases line up with TRBD2. The length of the CDR3 is 14 residues. Losses at the gene ends were 5 bases for V and 2 bases for J; bases not matched to a gene: 5. The germline gives CDR1 MNHEY, CDR2 SVGAGI. The chain's CDR3 is CASSPGTTQETQYF. CDR3 sequence (DNA): TGTGCCAGCAGTCCCGGGACTACTCAAGAGACCCAGTACTTC.

This chain uses TRBV9 with TRBJ2-1, with 9 bases that match TRBD2. Germline V gene data show CDR1 as SGDLS and CDR2 as YYNGEE. The length of the CDR3 is 15 residues. The ends lost 2 bases at V and 8 bases at J; junction bases unmatched: 8. Here the CDR3 reads CASSVFSGSIDEQFF. DNA for the CDR3: TGTGCCAGCAGCGTCTTTAGCGGGAGTATCGATGAGCAGTTCTTC.

About this clone: A junction boundary mismatches the germline segment, possibly from a read error. The chain is built from TRBV7-7 and TRBJ2-1, with 10 bases lining up with TRBD2. The germline V gene encodes CDR1 SSHAT and CDR2 FNYEAQ (reference sequence). The CDR3 totals 17 residues. The CDR3 loop is CASSADPWLAGDNEQFF. The CDR3 region has the DNA TGTGCTAGCAGCGCCGATCCCTGGCTAGCGGGGGACAATGAGCAGTTCTTC.

The chain uses TRBV2 and TRBJ2-2; 8 bases match TRBD2. This CDR3 has 15 amino acids. V lost 6 bases and J lost 6; bases outside the gene matches: 9. Germline V gene sequence: CDR1 SNHLY, CDR2 FYNNEI. Written as DNA, the CDR3 is TGTGCCAGCAGGCGATGGGCTAGCGGGTCCGGGGAGCTGTTTTTT. As protein: CASRRWASGSGELFF.

The chain links TRBV5-6 to TRBJ1-5; 8 positions agree with TRBD1. With V trimmed by 1 base and J by 0 bases, 6 bases remained unmatched. CDR1 and CDR2 from the germline V gene are SGHDT and YYEEEE. CDR3 length: 17 residues. CDR3 sequence: CASSLRGQVVSNQPQHF. DNA for the CDR3: TGTGCCAGCAGCTTGAGGGGACAGGTTGTTAGCAATCAGCCCCAGCATTTT.